This is a list of T cell receptor beta chains from one sample in a study of blood T cells in healthy people across ages. TCRdb redid the calling of the 5' RACE reads with MiXCR, one entry per CDR3 protein. In the table there are 270,000 or so distinct CDR3 sequences, roughly 27% of which are singletons. The specimen was blood. The receptors originated from a woman in her seventies in good health. CDR3s include the opening cysteine and the closing phenylalanine or tryptophan. Each record gives: J gene, clone size, D gene, V gene, CDR3 protein, CDR3 DNA. A D gene is named only where the DNA matches it firmly. Some rows mark clone size as missing; the rest say once, few, many or name a class of expanded clone.

j_call: TRBJ2-1; clone_size: -; d_call: -; v_call: TRBV29-1; cdr3_aa: CSALTSLRGNEQFF; cdr3_nt: TGCAGCGCTTTGACTTCTCTAAGGGGCAATGAGCAGTTCTTC
j_call: TRBJ1-2; clone_size: many; d_call: -; v_call: TRBV7-2; cdr3_aa: CASSPGQSYGYTF; cdr3_nt: TGTGCCAGCAGCCCTGGACAGTCCTATGGCTACACCTTC
j_call: TRBJ2-1; clone_size: -; d_call: -; v_call: TRBV7-2; cdr3_aa: CASSLPPGKYSYNEQFF; cdr3_nt: TGTGCCAGCAGCCTCCCGCCGGGGAAGTACTCCTACAATGAGCAGTTCTTC
j_call: TRBJ2-7; clone_size: many; d_call: TRBD1; v_call: TRBV11-1; cdr3_aa: CASSPGTGFDYEQYF; cdr3_nt: TGTGCCAGCAGCCCAGGGACAGGGTTCGACTACGAGCAGTACTTC
j_call: TRBJ1-2; clone_size: -; d_call: -; v_call: TRBV5-6; cdr3_aa: CASSLVGSVAYGYTF; cdr3_nt: TGTGCCAGCAGCTTGGTCGGGTCGGTCGCGTATGGCTACACCTTC
j_call: TRBJ2-7; clone_size: many; d_call: TRBD2; v_call: TRBV29-1; cdr3_aa: CSVEDGGSGRHEQYF; cdr3_nt: TGCAGCGTTGAAGATGGAGGAAGCGGGAGACACGAGCAGTACTTC
j_call: TRBJ2-5; clone_size: -; d_call: TRBD1; v_call: TRBV9; cdr3_aa: CASSAPARDRSMVTQYF; cdr3_nt: TGTGCCAGCAGCGCCCCCGCGCGGGACAGGAGTATGGTGACCCAGTACTTC
j_call: TRBJ2-1; clone_size: few; d_call: -; v_call: TRBV25-1; cdr3_aa: CASSDDLTGLVNEQFF; cdr3_nt: TGTGCCAGCAGTGATGATTTAACGGGATTGGTCAATGAGCAGTTCTTC
j_call: TRBJ2-7; clone_size: once; d_call: -; v_call: TRBV20-1; cdr3_aa: CSAPPGPGYEQYF; cdr3_nt: TGCAGTGCTCCACCGGGACCGGGATACGAGCAGTACTTC
j_call: TRBJ1-2; clone_size: -; d_call: -; v_call: TRBV7-2; cdr3_aa: CASSSTHGGGYTF; cdr3_nt: TGTGCCAGCAGCTCTACACATGGGGGTGGCTACACCTTC
j_call: TRBJ2-7; clone_size: -; d_call: -; v_call: TRBV5-6; cdr3_aa: CASSSGRSLHLYEQYF; cdr3_nt: TGTGCCAGCAGCTCGGGACGGTCCCTTCACCTCTACGAGCAGTACTTC
j_call: TRBJ1-5; clone_size: few; d_call: -; v_call: TRBV20-1; cdr3_aa: CSAREVTDQPQHF; cdr3_nt: TGCAGTGCTAGAGAGGTGACAGATCAGCCCCAGCATTTT
j_call: TRBJ2-2; clone_size: -; d_call: -; v_call: TRBV29-1; cdr3_aa: CSVAQYTGELFF; cdr3_nt: TGCAGCGTTGCACAGTACACCGGGGAGCTGTTTTTT
j_call: TRBJ2-2; clone_size: -; d_call: -; v_call: TRBV10-3; cdr3_aa: CAMGRGQNTGELFF; cdr3_nt: TGTGCCATGGGGCGGGGACAAAACACCGGGGAGCTGTTTTTT
j_call: TRBJ2-5; clone_size: -; d_call: -; v_call: TRBV5-1; cdr3_aa: CASSLQPQETQYF; cdr3_nt: TGCGCCAGCAGCTTGCAGCCCCAAGAGACCCAGTACTTC
j_call: TRBJ1-4; clone_size: -; d_call: TRBD1; v_call: TRBV29-1; cdr3_aa: CSVPGQGGEKLFF; cdr3_nt: TGCAGCGTTCCGGGACAGGGGGGAGAAAAACTGTTTTTT
j_call: TRBJ2-7; clone_size: -; d_call: TRBD2; v_call: TRBV12-3/TRBV12-4; cdr3_aa: CASSLGLAGGTYEQYF; cdr3_nt: TGTGCCAGCAGTCTGGGACTAGCGGGAGGGACCTACGAGCAGTACTTC
j_call: TRBJ2-4; clone_size: -; d_call: -; v_call: TRBV5-6; cdr3_aa: CAAGRRDTQNIQYF; cdr3_nt: TGTGCCGCCGGGAGAAGGGACACACAAAACATTCAGTACTTC
j_call: TRBJ1-3; clone_size: -; d_call: -; v_call: TRBV5-1; cdr3_aa: CASSLDTFGNTIYF; cdr3_nt: TGCGCCAGCAGCTTGGACACCTTCGGAAACACCATATATTTT
j_call: TRBJ2-1; clone_size: -; d_call: TRBD2; v_call: TRBV24-1; cdr3_aa: CATSDFSGTSSYNEQFF; cdr3_nt: TGTGCCACCAGTGATTTCTCCGGGACTAGCAGCTACAATGAGCAGTTCTTC
j_call: TRBJ1-1; clone_size: -; d_call: -; v_call: TRBV27; cdr3_aa: CASSLSRLPSRGTEAFF; cdr3_nt: TGTGCCAGCAGTTTATCGCGGCTCCCTTCCAGGGGCACTGAAGCTTTCTTT
j_call: TRBJ2-7; clone_size: few; d_call: -; v_call: TRBV7-2; cdr3_aa: CASSSNRLGVEQYF; cdr3_nt: TGTGCCAGCAGCTCTAATCGGCTCGGGGTCGAGCAGTACTTC
j_call: TRBJ2-1; clone_size: few; d_call: TRBD1; v_call: TRBV7-2; cdr3_aa: CASSKIPGQGNEQFF; cdr3_nt: TGTGCCAGCAGCAAAATACCCGGACAGGGGAATGAGCAGTTCTTC
j_call: TRBJ2-4; clone_size: few; d_call: -; v_call: TRBV4-3; cdr3_aa: CAGSQERGTALAKNIQYF; cdr3_nt: TGCGCCGGCAGCCAAGAGCGGGGGACAGCCCTAGCCAAAAACATTCAGTACTTC
j_call: TRBJ1-2; clone_size: -; d_call: -; v_call: TRBV6-6; cdr3_aa: CASTADFVGGYTF; cdr3_nt: TGTGCCAGCACCGCAGACTTTGTGGGGGGCTACACCTTC
j_call: TRBJ2-2; clone_size: -; d_call: -; v_call: TRBV7-2; cdr3_aa: CASSLARNTGELFF; cdr3_nt: TGTGCCAGCAGCTTAGCCCGAAACACCGGGGAGCTGTTTTTT
j_call: TRBJ2-3; clone_size: -; d_call: -; v_call: TRBV28; cdr3_aa: CASSEQNTQYF; cdr3_nt: TGTGCCAGCAGTGAACAGAATACGCAGTATTTT